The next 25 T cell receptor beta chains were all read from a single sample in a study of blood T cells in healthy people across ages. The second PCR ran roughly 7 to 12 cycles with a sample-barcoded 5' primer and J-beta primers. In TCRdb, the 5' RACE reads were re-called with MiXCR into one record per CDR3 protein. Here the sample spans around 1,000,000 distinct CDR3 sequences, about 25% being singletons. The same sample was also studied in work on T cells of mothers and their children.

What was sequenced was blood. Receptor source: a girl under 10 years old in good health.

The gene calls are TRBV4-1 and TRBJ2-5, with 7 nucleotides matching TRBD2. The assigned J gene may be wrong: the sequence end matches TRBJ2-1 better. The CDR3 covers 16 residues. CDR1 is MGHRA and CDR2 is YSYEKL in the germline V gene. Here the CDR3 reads CASSQEEAREMTEQFF. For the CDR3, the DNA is TGCGCCAGCAGCCAAGAAGAGGCGCGGGAGATGACTGAGCAGTTCTTC.

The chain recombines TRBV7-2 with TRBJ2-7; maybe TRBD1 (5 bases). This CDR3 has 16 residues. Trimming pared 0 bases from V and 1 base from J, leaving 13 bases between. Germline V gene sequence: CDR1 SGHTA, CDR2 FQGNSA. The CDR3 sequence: CASSLAQTVFSYEQYF. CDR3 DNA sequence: TGTGCCAGCAGCTTAGCGCAGACAGTATTTTCCTACGAGCAGTACTTC.

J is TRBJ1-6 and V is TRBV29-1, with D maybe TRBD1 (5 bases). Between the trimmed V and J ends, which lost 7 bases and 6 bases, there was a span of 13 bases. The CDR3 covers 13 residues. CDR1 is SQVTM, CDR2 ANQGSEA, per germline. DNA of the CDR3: TGCAGCGCCCGGTTTGGGGCTAATTCACCCCTCCACTTT. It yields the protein CSARFGANSPLHF.

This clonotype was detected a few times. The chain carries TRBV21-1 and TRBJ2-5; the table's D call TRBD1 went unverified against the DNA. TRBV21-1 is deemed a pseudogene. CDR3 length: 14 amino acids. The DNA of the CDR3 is TGTGCCAGCACCGCCCGGCAGACACAAGAGACCCAGTACTTC. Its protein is CASTARQTQETQYF.

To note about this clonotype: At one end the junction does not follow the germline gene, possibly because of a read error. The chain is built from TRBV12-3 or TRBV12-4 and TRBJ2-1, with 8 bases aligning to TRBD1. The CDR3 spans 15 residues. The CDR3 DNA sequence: TGTGCCAGCAGTGGGACCGGGGACAGGTACAATGAGGAGTTCTTC. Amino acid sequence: CASSGTGDRYNEEFF.

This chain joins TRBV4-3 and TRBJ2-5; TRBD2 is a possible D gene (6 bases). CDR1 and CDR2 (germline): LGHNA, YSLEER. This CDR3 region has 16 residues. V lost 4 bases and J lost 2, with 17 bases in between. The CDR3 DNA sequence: TGCGCCAGCAGCCTCTCTGGAGGGGCAGGGCAAGAGACCCAGTACTTC. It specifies CASSLSGGAGQETQYF.

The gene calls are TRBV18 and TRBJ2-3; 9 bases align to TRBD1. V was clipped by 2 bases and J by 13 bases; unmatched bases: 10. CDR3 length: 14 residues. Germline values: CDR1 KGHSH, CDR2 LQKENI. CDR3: CASSPSTPGDREYF. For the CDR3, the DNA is TGTGCCAGCTCACCATCGACCCCCGGGGACAGGGAGTATTTT.

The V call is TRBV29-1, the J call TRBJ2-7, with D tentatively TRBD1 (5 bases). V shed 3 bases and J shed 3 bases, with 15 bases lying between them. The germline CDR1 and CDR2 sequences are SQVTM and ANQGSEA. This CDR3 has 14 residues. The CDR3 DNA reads TGCAGCGTTGATTTTGGGGCCGGCGGCTACGAGCAGTACTTC. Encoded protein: CSVDFGAGGYEQYF.

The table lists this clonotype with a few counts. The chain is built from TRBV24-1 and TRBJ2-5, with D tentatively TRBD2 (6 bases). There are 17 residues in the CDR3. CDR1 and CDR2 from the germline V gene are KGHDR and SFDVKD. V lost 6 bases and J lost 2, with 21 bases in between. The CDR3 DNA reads TGTGCCACCAGTTTGAGGGCGAAAGCGGGCGAACAAGAGACCCAGTACTTC. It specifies CATSLRAKAGEQETQYF.

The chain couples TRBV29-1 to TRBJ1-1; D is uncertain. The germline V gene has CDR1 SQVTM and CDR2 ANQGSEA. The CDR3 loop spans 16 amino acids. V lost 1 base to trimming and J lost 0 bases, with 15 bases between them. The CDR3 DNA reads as TGCAGCGTTGAAGCCCCTTGGGAGCACATGAACACTGAAGCTTTCTTT. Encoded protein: CSVEAPWEHMNTEAFF. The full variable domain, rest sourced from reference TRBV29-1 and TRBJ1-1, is SAVISQKPSRDICQRGTSLTIQCQVDSQVTMMFWYRQQPGQSLTLIATANQGSEATYESGFVIDKFPISRPNLTFSTLTVSNMSPEDSSIYLCSVEAPWEHMNTEAFFGQGTRLTVV.

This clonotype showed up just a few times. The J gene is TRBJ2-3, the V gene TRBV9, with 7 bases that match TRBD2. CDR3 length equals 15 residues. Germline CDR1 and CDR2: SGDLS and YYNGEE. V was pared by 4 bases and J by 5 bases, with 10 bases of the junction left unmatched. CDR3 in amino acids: CASSSDGRARDTQYF. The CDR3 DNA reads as TGTGCCAGCAGCTCGGATGGGAGGGCCAGAGATACGCAGTATTTT.

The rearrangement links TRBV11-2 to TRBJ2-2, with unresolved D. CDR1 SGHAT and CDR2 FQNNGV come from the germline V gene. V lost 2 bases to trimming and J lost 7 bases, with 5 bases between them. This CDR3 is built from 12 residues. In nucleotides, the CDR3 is TGTGCCAGCAGCTTACTGGTCGGGGAGCTGTTTTTT. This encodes CASSLLVGELFF. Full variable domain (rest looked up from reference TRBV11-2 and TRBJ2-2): EAGVAQSPRYKIIEKRQSVAFWCNPISGHATLYWYQQILGQGPKLLIQFQNNGVVDDSQLPKDRFSAERLKGVDSTLKIQPAKLEDSAVYLCASSLLVGELFFGEGSRLTVL.

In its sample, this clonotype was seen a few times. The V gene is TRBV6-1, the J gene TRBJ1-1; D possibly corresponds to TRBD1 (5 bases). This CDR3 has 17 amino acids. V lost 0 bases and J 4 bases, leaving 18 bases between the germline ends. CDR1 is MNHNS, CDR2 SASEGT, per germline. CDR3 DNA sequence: TGTGCCAGCAGTGAAGCGCATGGGGGACGTGGGTCCACTGAAGCTTTCTTT. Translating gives CASSEAHGGRGSTEAFF.

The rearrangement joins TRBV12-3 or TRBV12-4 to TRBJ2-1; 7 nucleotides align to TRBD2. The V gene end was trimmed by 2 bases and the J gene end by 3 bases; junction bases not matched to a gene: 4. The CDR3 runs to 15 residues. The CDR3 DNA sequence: TGTGCCAGCAGTTTAATCCAGCGGGGCTACAATGAGCAGTTCTTC. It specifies CASSLIQRGYNEQFF.

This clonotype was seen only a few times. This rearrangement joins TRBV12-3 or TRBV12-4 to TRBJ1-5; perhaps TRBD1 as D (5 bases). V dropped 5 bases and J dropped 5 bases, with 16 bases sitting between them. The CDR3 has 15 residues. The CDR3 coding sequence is TGTGCCAGCAGTGTAACGGAGGTGGGGGATCAGCCCCAGCATTTT. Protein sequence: CASSVTEVGDQPQHF.

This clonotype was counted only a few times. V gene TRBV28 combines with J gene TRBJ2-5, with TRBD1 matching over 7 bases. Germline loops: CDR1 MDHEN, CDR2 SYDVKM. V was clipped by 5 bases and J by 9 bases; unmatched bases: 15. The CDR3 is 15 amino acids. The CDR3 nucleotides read TGTGCCAGCAGTCGGAAGTGGCTCGGACAGGACCCCCAGTACTTC. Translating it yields CASSRKWLGQDPQYF.

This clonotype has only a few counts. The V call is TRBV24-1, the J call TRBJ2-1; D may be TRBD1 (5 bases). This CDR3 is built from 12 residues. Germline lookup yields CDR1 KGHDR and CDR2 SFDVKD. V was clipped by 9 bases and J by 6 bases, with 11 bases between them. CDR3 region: CATGPDTNEQFF. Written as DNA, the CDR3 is TGTGCCACCGGTCCGGACACCAATGAGCAGTTCTTC.

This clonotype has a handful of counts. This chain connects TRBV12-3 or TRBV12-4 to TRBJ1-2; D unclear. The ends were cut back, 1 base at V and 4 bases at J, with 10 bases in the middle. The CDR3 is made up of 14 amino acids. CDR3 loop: CASSLGQRSYGYTF. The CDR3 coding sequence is TGTGCCAGCAGTTTAGGGCAGCGGAGCTATGGCTACACCTTC.

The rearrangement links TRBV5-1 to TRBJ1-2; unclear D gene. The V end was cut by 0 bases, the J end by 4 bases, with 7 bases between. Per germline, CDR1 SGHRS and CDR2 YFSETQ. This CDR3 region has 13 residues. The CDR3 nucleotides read TGCGCCAGCAGCTTGGAAGGAGTCTATGGCTACACCTTC. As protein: CASSLEGVYGYTF. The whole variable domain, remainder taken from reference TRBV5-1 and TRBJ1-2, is KAGVTQTPRYLIKTRGQQVTLSCSPISGHRSVSWYQQTPGQGLQFLFEYFSETQRNKGNFPGRFSGRQFSNSRSEMNVSTLELGDSALYLCASSLEGVYGYTFGSGTRLTVV.

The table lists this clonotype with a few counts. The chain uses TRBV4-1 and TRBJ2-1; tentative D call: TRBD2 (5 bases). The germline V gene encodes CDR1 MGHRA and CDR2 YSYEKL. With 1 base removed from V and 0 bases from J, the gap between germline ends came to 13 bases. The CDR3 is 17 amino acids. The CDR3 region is CASSQANGLSSYNEQFF. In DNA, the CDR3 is TGCGCCAGCAGCCAAGCGAATGGACTTAGCTCCTACAATGAGCAGTTCTTC.

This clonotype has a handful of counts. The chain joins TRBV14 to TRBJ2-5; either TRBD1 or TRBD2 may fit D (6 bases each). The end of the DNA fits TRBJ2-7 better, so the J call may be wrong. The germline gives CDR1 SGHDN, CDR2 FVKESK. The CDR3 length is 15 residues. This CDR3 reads CASSQEGGHGYEQYF. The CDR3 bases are TGTGCCAGCAGCCAAGAGGGGGGACATGGATACGAGCAGTACTTC.

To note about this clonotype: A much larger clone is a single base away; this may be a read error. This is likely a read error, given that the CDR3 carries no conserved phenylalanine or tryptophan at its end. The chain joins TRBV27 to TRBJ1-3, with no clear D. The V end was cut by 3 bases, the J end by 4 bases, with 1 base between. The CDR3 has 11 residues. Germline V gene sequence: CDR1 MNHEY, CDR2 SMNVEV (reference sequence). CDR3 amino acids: CASSFGNTIYS. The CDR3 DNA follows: TGTGCCAGCAGTTTCGGAAACACCATATATTCT.

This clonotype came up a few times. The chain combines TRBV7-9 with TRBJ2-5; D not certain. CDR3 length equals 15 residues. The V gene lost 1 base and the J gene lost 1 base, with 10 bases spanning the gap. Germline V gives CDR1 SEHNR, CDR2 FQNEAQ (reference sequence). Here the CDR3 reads CASSLGDAFQETQYF. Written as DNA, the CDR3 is TGTGCCAGCAGCTTAGGTGATGCCTTCCAAGAGACCCAGTACTTC.

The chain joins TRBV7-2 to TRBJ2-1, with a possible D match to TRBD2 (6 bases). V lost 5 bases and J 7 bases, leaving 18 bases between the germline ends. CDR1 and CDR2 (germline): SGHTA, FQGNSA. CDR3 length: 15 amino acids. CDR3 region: CASSPEGGRKNEQFF. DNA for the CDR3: TGTGCCAGCAGCCCCGAAGGAGGGCGCAAAAATGAGCAGTTCTTC.

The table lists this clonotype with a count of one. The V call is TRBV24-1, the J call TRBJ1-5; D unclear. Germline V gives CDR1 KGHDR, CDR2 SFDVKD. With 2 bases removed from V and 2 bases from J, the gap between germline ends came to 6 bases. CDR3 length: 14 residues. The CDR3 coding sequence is TGTGCCACCAGTGATTCCGTGGGCAATCAGCCCCAGCATTTT. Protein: CATSDSVGNQPQHF.